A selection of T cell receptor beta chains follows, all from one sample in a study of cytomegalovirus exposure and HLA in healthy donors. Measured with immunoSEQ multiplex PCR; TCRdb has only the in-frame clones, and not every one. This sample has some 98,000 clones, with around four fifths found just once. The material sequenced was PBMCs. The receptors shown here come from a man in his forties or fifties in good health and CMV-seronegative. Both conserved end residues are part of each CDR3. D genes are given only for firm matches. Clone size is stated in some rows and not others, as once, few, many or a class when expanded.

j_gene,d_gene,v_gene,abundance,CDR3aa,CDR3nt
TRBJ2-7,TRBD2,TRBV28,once,CASVRGGYEQYF,TGTGCCAGCGTTCGGGGGGGGTACGAGCAGTACTTC
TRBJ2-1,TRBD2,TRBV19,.,CASTNRRLAAPNEQFF,TGTGCCAGTACAAACCGGAGACTAGCGGCCCCCAATGAGCAGTTCTTC
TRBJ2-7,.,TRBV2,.,CASSEGQGRDEQYF,TGTGCCAGCAGTGAAGGTCAGGGGCGGGACGAGCAGTACTTC
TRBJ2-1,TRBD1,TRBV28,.,CASSAGTVSYNEQFF,TGTGCCAGCAGTGCCGGGACAGTCTCCTACAATGAGCAGTTCTTC
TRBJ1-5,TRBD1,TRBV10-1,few,CASSSTSDRIPQHF,TGCGCCAGCAGTTCAACATCGGACAGGATCCCCCAGCATTTT
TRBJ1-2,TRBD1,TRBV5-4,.,CASSWDRATLNYGYTF,TGTGCCAGCAGCTGGGACAGGGCGACATTAAACTATGGCTACACCTTC
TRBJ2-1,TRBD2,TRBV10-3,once,CAISGTGRESGTSGRASYNEQFF,TGTGCCATCAGTGGAACCGGCAGGGAATCCGGGACTAGCGGGAGGGCCAGTTACAATGAGCAGTTCTTC
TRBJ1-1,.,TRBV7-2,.,CASSLRGGLGEAFF,TGTGCCAGCAGCTTAAGGGGGGGGCTGGGTGAAGCTTTCTTT
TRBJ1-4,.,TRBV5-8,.,CASSGGLTTNEKLFF,TGTGCCAGCAGCGGGGGCCTCACAACTAATGAAAAACTGTTTTTT
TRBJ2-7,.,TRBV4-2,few,CASSQGGISYEQYF,TGTGCCAGCAGCCAGGGGGGTATATCCTACGAGCAGTACTTC
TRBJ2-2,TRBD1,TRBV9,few,CASSSTGYTGELFF,TGTGCCAGCAGTTCGACAGGGTACACCGGGGAGCTGTTTTTT
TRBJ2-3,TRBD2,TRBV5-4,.,CASSSRGLAGVTFTDTQYF,TGTGCCAGCAGCTCCCGAGGGCTAGCGGGCGTTACATTCACAGATACGCAGTATTTT
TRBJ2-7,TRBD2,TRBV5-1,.,CASSSLAGLGEQYF,TGCGCCAGCAGCTCCCTAGCGGGTTTGGGCGAGCAGTACTTC
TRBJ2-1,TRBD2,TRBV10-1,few,CASSESGGDNEQFF,TGCGCCAGCAGTGAAAGCGGGGGGGACAATGAGCAGTTCTTC
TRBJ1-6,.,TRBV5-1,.,CASKYNQGMGSPLHF,TGCGCCAGCAAGTATAACCAGGGGATGGGATCACCCCTCCACTTT
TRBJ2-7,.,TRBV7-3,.,CASTEGILGGYEQYF,TGTGCCAGCACCGAGGGGATCCTCGGAGGGTACGAGCAGTACTTC
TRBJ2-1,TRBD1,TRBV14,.,CASSQEGTLRDSQYNEQFF,TGTGCCAGCAGCCAAGAGGGAACTCTCCGGGACAGCCAATACAATGAGCAGTTCTTC
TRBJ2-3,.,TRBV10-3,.,CAISDPGQGSTDTQYF,TGTGCCATCAGTGATCCTGGCCAGGGTTCCACAGATACGCAGTATTTT
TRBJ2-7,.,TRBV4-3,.,CASSPGHGNGLYEQYF,TGCGCCAGCAGCCCTGGACATGGGAACGGTCTCTACGAGCAGTACTTC
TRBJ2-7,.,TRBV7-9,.,CSSGRSAVHSYEQYF,TGTTCCAGCGGCCGATCGGCGGTCCACTCCTACGAGCAGTACTTC
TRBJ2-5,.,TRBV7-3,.,CASSFLPHRGGTQYF,TGTGCCAGCAGCTTTCTTCCCCACAGGGGAGGGACCCAGTACTTC
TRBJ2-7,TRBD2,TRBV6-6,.,CASTPAGGSRGYEQYF,TGTGCCAGCACCCCGGCGGGGGGCAGTAGAGGATACGAGCAGTACTTC
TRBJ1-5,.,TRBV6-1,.,CASRQGGDNQPQHF,TGTGCCAGCAGACAGGGTGGCGACAATCAGCCCCAGCATTTT
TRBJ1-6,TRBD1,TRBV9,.,CASSPLGQEDSPLHF,TGTGCCAGCAGCCCATTGGGACAGGAGGATTCACCCCTCCACTTT
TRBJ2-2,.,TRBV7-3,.,CASSLGQTSNTGELFF,TGTGCCAGCAGCTTAGGACAGACCTCGAACACCGGGGAGCTGTTTTTT
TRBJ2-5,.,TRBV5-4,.,CASSSELSGLGRGETQYF,TGTGCCAGCAGCTCGGAACTCAGCGGGCTCGGCCGTGGGGAGACCCAGTACTTC
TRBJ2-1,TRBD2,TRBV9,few,CASSARTSGSWEQFF,TGTGCCAGCAGCGCCCGGACTAGCGGGAGTTGGGAGCAGTTCTTC
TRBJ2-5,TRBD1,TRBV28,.,CASRTGASETQYF,TGTGCCAGCAGGACAGGGGCTTCAGAGACCCAGTACTTC
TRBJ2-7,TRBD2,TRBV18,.,CASSSRTSGSYEQYF,TGTGCCAGCTCATCTCGGACTAGCGGTTCCTACGAGCAGTACTTC
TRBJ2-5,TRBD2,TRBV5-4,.,CASSLTSGVQETQYF,TGTGCCAGCAGCCTGACTAGCGGGGTCCAAGAGACCCAGTACTTC
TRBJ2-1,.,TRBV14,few,CASSQYYNEQFF,TGTGCCAGCAGCCAATACTACAATGAGCAGTTCTTC
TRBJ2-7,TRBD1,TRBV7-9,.,CSSSRTGAYEQYF,TGTTCCAGCAGCCGTACAGGGGCCTACGAGCAGTACTTC
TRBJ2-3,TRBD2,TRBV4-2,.,CASSPRGGVTDTQYF,TGTGCCAGCAGCCCGCGGGGGGGCGTGACAGATACGCAGTATTTT
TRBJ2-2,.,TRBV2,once,CASSDATQMAGELFF,TGTGCCAGCAGTGATGCAACCCAGATGGCCGGGGAGCTGTTTTTT
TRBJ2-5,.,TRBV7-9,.,CASSLGSGRETQYF,TGTGCCAGCAGCTTAGGGTCGGGTCGGGAGACCCAGTACTTC
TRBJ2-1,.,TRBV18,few,CASRSEGSEQFF,TGTGCCAGCCGAAGCGAGGGCAGTGAGCAGTTCTTC
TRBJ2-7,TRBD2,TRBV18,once,CASSPSLKRDSYEQYF,TGTGCCAGCTCACCGTCTCTAAAGCGGGACTCCTACGAGCAGTACTTC
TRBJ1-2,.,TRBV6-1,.,CASSEDRDGYTF,TGTGCCAGCAGTGAAGACAGGGATGGCTACACCTTC
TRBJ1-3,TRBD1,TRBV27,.,CASSVRGRGNTIYF,TGTGCCAGCAGTGTCAGGGGGCGTGGAAACACCATATATTTT
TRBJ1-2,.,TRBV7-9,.,CASSSRQLSGSGEIYGYTF,TGTGCCAGCAGCTCCCGTCAGTTATCGGGGTCAGGGGAGATTTATGGCTACACCTTC
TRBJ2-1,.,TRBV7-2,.,CASSFGGSYNEQFF,TGTGCCAGCAGCTTCGGGGGATCCTACAATGAGCAGTTCTTC
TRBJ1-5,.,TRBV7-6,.,CASSSLAGKNNQPQHF,TGTGCCAGCAGCTCTCTGGCAGGGAAAAATAATCAGCCCCAGCATTTT
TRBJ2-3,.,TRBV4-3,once,CASSQVDVQEADTQYF,TGCGCCAGCAGCCAAGTCGACGTTCAAGAGGCAGATACGCAGTATTTT
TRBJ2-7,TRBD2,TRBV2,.,CASSAPKGTSGRTYEQYF,TGTGCCAGCAGCGCCCCAAAGGGTACTAGCGGGAGAACCTACGAGCAGTACTTC
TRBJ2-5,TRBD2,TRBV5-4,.,CASSETSGGPPGETQYF,TGTGCCAGCAGCGAGACTAGCGGGGGCCCTCCCGGAGAGACCCAGTACTTC
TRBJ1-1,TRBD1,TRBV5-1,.,CASSLQGATLNTEAFF,TGCGCCAGCAGCTTGCAGGGGGCAACCTTGAACACTGAAGCTTTCTTT
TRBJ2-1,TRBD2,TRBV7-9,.,CASSPYPSGGSYNEQFF,TGTGCCAGCAGCCCATACCCTAGCGGCGGCTCCTACAATGAGCAGTTCTTC
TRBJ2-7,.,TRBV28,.,CASSLLQEPYEQYF,TGTGCCAGCAGTCTCCTACAGGAGCCCTACGAGCAGTACTTC
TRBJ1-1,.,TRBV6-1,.,CASRTTGLAFF,TGTGCCAGCAGAACGACAGGTCTAGCTTTCTTT
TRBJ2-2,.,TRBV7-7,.,CASSLAQGGELFF,TGTGCCAGCAGCTTGGCCCAGGGCGGGGAGCTGTTTTTT
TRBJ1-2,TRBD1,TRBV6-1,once,CASSPLRGRGYGYTF,TGTGCCAGCAGCCCACTCAGGGGGCGAGGCTATGGCTACACCTTC
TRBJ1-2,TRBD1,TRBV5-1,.,CASSQPGQGVSGYTF,TGCGCCAGCAGCCAGCCGGGACAGGGGGTCAGCGGCTACACCTTC
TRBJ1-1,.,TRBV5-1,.,CASFQDYTEAFF,TGCGCCAGCTTTCAGGACTACACTGAAGCTTTCTTT